This entry lists 25 T cell receptor beta chains sequenced from one sample in a study of T cell responses to AZD1222 COVID-19 vaccine. The assay was immunoSEQ multiplex PCR, and TCRdb's table has in-frame clones only and misses some. The sample has around 120,000 clones, 90% to 95% seen once. This material consisted of peripheral blood, taken on day 0 of AZD1222 vaccination. The receptors were sampled from an adult in good health.

V and J are TRBV5-1 and TRBJ2-3; D possibly corresponds to TRBD1 (5 bases). Germline V lookup: CDR1 SGHRS, CDR2 YFSETQ. Trimming left V 6 bases short and J 3 bases short, with 14 bases between. The length of the CDR3 is 14 residues. CDR3 DNA sequence: TGCGCCAGCATTGGGGCAGGGCCGACAGATACGCAGTATTTT. Protein product: CASIGAGPTDTQYF. The whole variable domain, remainder taken from reference TRBV5-1 and TRBJ2-3, is KAGVTQTPRYLIKTRGQQVTLSCSPISGHRSVSWYQQTPGQGLQFLFEYFSETQRNKGNFPGRFSGRQFSNSRSEMNVSTLELGDSALYLCASIGAGPTDTQYFGPGTRLTVL.

The DNA of the CDR3 is TGTGCCAGCAGCTTTTCTGGGGACATCGGGGGGATCCGGACGAGTGAAGCTTTCTTT. Translation gives CASSFSGDIGGIRTSEAFF. The V call is TRBV7-8, the J call TRBJ1-1; possible D gene TRBD1, 6 bases. The V and J ends lost 3 bases and 7 bases respectively, with 30 bases between them. CDR3 length equals 19 residues. Germline CDR1 SGHVS, CDR2 FQNEAQ.

V usage is TRBV9 and J usage is TRBJ1-2; D is uncertain. CDR1 and CDR2 from the germline V gene are SGDLS and YYNGEE. This CDR3 spans 14 amino acids. V lost 3 bases and J lost 7, with 16 bases in between. DNA for the CDR3: TGTGCCAGCAGCGCCCCTACTGGGGTGGGTGGCTACACCTTC. This encodes CASSAPTGVGGYTF.

The V gene is TRBV7-8, the J gene TRBJ2-7; D not certain. V was trimmed by 3 bases and J by 2 bases, leaving 8 bases between them. Germline loops: CDR1 SGHVS, CDR2 FQNEAQ. There are 13 residues in the CDR3. In nucleotides, the CDR3 is TGTGCCAGCAGCTTTTTCCAAACCTACGAGCAGTACTTC. Protein: CASSFFQTYEQYF.

The chain recombines TRBV6-2 or TRBV6-3 with TRBJ2-4; D is possibly TRBD1 or TRBD2 (5 bases each). V lost 2 bases and J lost 0, with 17 bases in between. The CDR3 totals 18 residues. Germline V gives CDR1 MNHEY, CDR2 SVGEGT. The CDR3 nucleotides are TGTGCCAGCAGTTACCAGGGACCAGAACATTTAGCCAAAAACATTCAGTACTTC. Its protein is CASSYQGPEHLAKNIQYF.

This sequence joins TRBV28 and TRBJ1-2; D possibly corresponds to TRBD1 (5 bases). The CDR3 length is 12 residues. Germline loops: CDR1 MDHEN, CDR2 SYDVKM. V gave up 4 bases and J gave up 4 bases, with 7 bases separating them. CDR3 sequence reads: CASSSGGYGYTF. As DNA, the CDR3 is TGTGCCAGCAGTTCCGGGGGCTATGGCTACACCTTC.

The chain uses TRBV20-1 and TRBJ1-1; D unresolved. Trimming took off 6 bases at V and 4 bases at J, with 9 bases between the two ends. CDR1 DFQATT and CDR2 SNEGSKA come from the germline V gene (reference sequence). There are 11 residues in the CDR3. CDR3 sequence: CSALLVTEAFF. Written as DNA, the CDR3 is TGCAGTGCCCTTTTGGTCACTGAAGCTTTCTTT.

The chain recombines TRBV4-1 with TRBJ1-2; 7 nucleotides line up with TRBD1. The germline gives CDR1 MGHRA, CDR2 YSYEKL. The V segment lost 8 bases and the J segment 7 bases; nucleotides outside the gene matches: 13. The CDR3 has 14 residues. The CDR3 bases are TGCGCCAGCTCCCAGGGGGAGGCCTTGGGTGGCTACACCTTC. It specifies CASSQGEALGGYTF.

The V gene is TRBV6-5, the J gene TRBJ1-2; TRBD1 might be the D (6 bases). The CDR3 consists of 14 residues. V was clipped by 2 bases and J by 5 bases, with 12 bases between them. From germline, CDR1 is MNHEY and CDR2 SVGAGI. This CDR3 reads CASSYGQTNYGYTF. The CDR3 DNA reads as TGTGCCAGCAGTTACGGACAGACAAATTATGGCTACACCTTC.

The J gene is TRBJ2-2, the V gene TRBV5-4; D not certain. Trimming removed 0 bases from V and 8 bases from J, with 8 bases in between. This CDR3 has 13 amino acids. Per germline, CDR1 SGHNT and CDR2 YYREEE (reference sequence). The CDR3 is CASSLDRIGELFF. CDR3 bases: TGTGCCAGCAGCTTGGACAGAATAGGGGAGCTGTTTTTT.

The chain is built from TRBV7-8 and TRBJ2-3, with D possibly matching TRBD2 (6 bases). Trimming left V 1 base short and J 5 bases short, with 19 bases between. This CDR3 is 17 amino acids long. The V gene's germline CDR1 is SGHVS and CDR2 FQNEAQ. CDR3 in DNA: TGTGCCAGCAGCTTAGGGACTATCGATTTCCAGGGAGATACGCAGTATTTT. It translates to CASSLGTIDFQGDTQYF.

This clone was seen just once. The chain employs TRBV27 and TRBJ2-7; TRBD1 matches at 7 bases. The junction had 5 bases not matched to a gene; V was cut back by 5 bases and J by 4 bases. There are 13 residues in the CDR3. Germline V gene sequence: CDR1 MNHEY, CDR2 SMNVEV (reference sequence). CDR3 loop: CASSGTAGYEQYF. CDR3 coding DNA: TGTGCCAGCAGTGGGACAGCTGGATACGAGCAGTACTTC.

The V call is TRBV5-1, the J call TRBJ2-1; TRBD2 matches at 8 bases. The V gene's germline CDR1 is SGHRS and CDR2 YFSETQ. The junction had 13 bases not matched to a gene; V was cut back by 1 base and J by 7 bases. This CDR3 has 17 amino acids. CDR3 coding DNA: TGCGCCAGCAGCTTGCGGCGCCAGCGGGAGAGAGTAAATGAGCAGTTCTTC. Translating gives CASSLRRQRERVNEQFF. The entire variable domain, with the rest obtained from reference TRBV5-1 and TRBJ2-1, is as follows: KAGVTQTPRYLIKTRGQQVTLSCSPISGHRSVSWYQQTPGQGLQFLFEYFSETQRNKGNFPGRFSGRQFSNSRSEMNVSTLELGDSALYLCASSLRRQRERVNEQFFGPGTRLTVL.

The J gene is TRBJ1-4, the V gene TRBV30, with TRBD1 matching 7 bases. The germline gives CDR1 GTSNPN, CDR2 SVGIG (reference sequence). J was trimmed by 0 bases and V by 4 bases; bases with no gene match: 2. This CDR3 is built from 14 residues. CDR3 amino acids: CAWTTGTTNEKLFF. Here the CDR3 DNA reads TGTGCCTGGACGACAGGGACAACTAATGAAAAACTGTTTTTT.

The chain links TRBV27 to TRBJ1-4, with 9 bases identical to TRBD1. V was pared by 5 bases and J by 3 bases, with 13 bases of the junction left unmatched. Germline V gives CDR1 MNHEY, CDR2 SMNVEV (reference sequence). The CDR3 covers 18 residues. The CDR3 reads CASSPRGQGLGANEKLFF. The CDR3 region has the DNA TGTGCCAGCAGTCCTCGGGGACAGGGTCTAGGTGCTAATGAAAAACTGTTTTTT.

This rearrangement joins TRBV27 to TRBJ2-1; TRBD2 aligns across 7 bases. The germline V gene encodes CDR1 MNHEY and CDR2 SMNVEV (reference sequence). The CDR3 runs to 16 residues. V gave up 4 bases and J gave up 7 bases; unmatched junction bases: 13. The chain's CDR3 is CASSSLRGGTSNEQFF. CDR3 in DNA: TGTGCCAGCAGTTCTCTGAGGGGAGGGACTTCTAATGAGCAGTTCTTC.

The chain couples TRBV6-5 to TRBJ1-2; 9 bases agree with TRBD1. CDR1 is MNHEY, CDR2 SVGAGI, per germline. V was pared by 2 bases and J by 8 bases, with 6 bases of the junction left unmatched. This CDR3 has 14 amino acids. Written as DNA, the CDR3 is TGTGCCAGCAGTTACAGCTCCACAGGGGGCGGCTACACCTTC. This translates into CASSYSSTGGGYTF.

The chain has TRBV7-6 and TRBJ1-3; 7 nucleotides align to TRBD1. Trimming took 3 bases from V and 3 from J; bases not matched to a gene: 2. This CDR3 contains 14 residues. Per germline, CDR1 SGHVS and CDR2 FNYEAQ. The DNA for the CDR3 is TGTGCCAGCAGCTTTACAGGGGTTGGAAACACCATATATTTT. It yields the protein CASSFTGVGNTIYF. Combining the CDR3 with reference TRBV7-6 and TRBJ1-3 gives the whole variable domain GAGVSQSPRYKVTKRGQDVALRCDPISGHVSLYWYRQALGQGPEFLTYFNYEAQQDKSGLPNDRFSAERPEGSISTLTIQRTEQRDSAMYRCASSFTGVGNTIYFGEGSWLTVV.

The CDR3 reads CASSSSPGEAYNEQFF. The CDR3 DNA follows: TGTGCCAGCAGCTCGTCTCCGGGAGAGGCTTACAATGAGCAGTTCTTC. V is TRBV7-9 and J is TRBJ2-1; D is perhaps TRBD2 (6 bases). The CDR3 is 16 amino acids. CDR1 is SEHNR and CDR2 is FQNEAQ in the germline V gene (reference sequence). Trimming shortened V by 4 bases and J by 4 bases, and 17 bases separated the two germline ends.

V usage is TRBV11-2 and J usage is TRBJ2-7; D ambiguous. V was cut by 6 bases and J by 6 bases, with 12 bases left in between. CDR1 is SGHAT and CDR2 is FQNNGV in the germline V gene. CDR3 length: 12 amino acids. The CDR3 DNA reads as TGTGCCAGCAGAGAATTCGTTTCCGAGCAGTACTTC. This encodes CASREFVSEQYF.

The chain joins TRBV5-6 to TRBJ2-1; TRBD1 matches at 9 bases. CDR1 is SGHDT, CDR2 YYEEEE, per germline. The J segment lost 8 bases and the V segment lost 4 bases, leaving 16 bases of the junction unmatched. This CDR3 is 17 amino acids long. CDR3 nucleotides: TGTGCCAGCAGCCCCTATGGACAGGGGCGGTCTTTACATGAGCAGTTCTTC. Translation gives CASSPYGQGRSLHEQFF.

The V gene is TRBV6-1, the J gene TRBJ2-1, with 12 bases fitting TRBD2. Germline-derived CDR1 and CDR2 are MNHNS and SASEGT. The CDR3 runs to 16 residues. J was trimmed by 4 bases and V by 4 bases; bases with no gene match: 5. The CDR3 DNA reads as TGTGCCAGCAGTGGCCGGACTAGCGGGGAATACAATGAGCAGTTCTTC. Its translation: CASSGRTSGEYNEQFF.

This clone has a single count. The chain couples TRBV10-2 to TRBJ1-1, with 9 nucleotides matching TRBD1. Germline V gives CDR1 WSHSY, CDR2 SAAADI. The V gene end was trimmed by 6 bases and the J gene end by 2 bases; junction bases not matched to a gene: 10. The CDR3 runs 16 residues. The CDR3 region is CASSPRDRAINTEAFF. CDR3 nucleotide sequence: TGCGCCAGCAGCCCCAGGGACAGGGCTATTAACACTGAAGCTTTCTTT.

J is TRBJ1-5 and V is TRBV19; 7 bases match TRBD1. Germline CDR1 reads LNHDA; CDR2 reads SQIVND (reference sequence). The ends lost 8 bases at V and 8 bases at J; junction bases unmatched: 12. The CDR3 length is 14 residues. The CDR3 DNA sequence: TGTGCCAGTCGATCAACAGGGGAGGGTGAGCCCCAGCATTTT. Its translation is CASRSTGEGEPQHF.

The J gene is TRBJ1-6, the V gene TRBV10-3; D remains ambiguous. V lost 8 bases and J lost 5, with 22 bases in between. Germline V gene sequence: CDR1 ENHRY, CDR2 SYGVKD. This CDR3 comprises 17 residues. The DNA for the CDR3 is TGTGCCATCTCGGAGGAGGTCAGGTGGGAGAATAATTCACCCCTCCACTTT. Translating it yields CAISEEVRWENNSPLHF.